Sequencing of this T cell receptor (beta chain) was carried out in a study of blood T cell repertoires in COVID-19. On the study more broadly: PBMCs, B-cell-depleted T cells, or T cells provided the cDNA or gDNA that made up the material.

Libraries were prepared by immunoSEQ multiplex PCR; TCRdb keeps only in-frame clonotypes and omits some of them. The sample records 45,000 or so clones, 86% being singletons. The receptor was derived from a human donor in a cohort sampled during active COVID-19. Sequenced: peripheral blood.

The CDR3 loop is CASKRLPNEQFF. CDR3 sequence (DNA): TGCGCCAGCAAGCGGCTACCCAATGAGCAGTTCTTC. The J gene is TRBJ2-1, the V gene TRBV5-1; the D gene is possibly TRBD2 (5 bases). Looked up from germline, CDR1 is SGHRS and CDR2 is YFSETQ. The CDR3 sequence is 12 residues long. Trimming cost V 6 bases and J 6 bases, with 10 bases left between them.